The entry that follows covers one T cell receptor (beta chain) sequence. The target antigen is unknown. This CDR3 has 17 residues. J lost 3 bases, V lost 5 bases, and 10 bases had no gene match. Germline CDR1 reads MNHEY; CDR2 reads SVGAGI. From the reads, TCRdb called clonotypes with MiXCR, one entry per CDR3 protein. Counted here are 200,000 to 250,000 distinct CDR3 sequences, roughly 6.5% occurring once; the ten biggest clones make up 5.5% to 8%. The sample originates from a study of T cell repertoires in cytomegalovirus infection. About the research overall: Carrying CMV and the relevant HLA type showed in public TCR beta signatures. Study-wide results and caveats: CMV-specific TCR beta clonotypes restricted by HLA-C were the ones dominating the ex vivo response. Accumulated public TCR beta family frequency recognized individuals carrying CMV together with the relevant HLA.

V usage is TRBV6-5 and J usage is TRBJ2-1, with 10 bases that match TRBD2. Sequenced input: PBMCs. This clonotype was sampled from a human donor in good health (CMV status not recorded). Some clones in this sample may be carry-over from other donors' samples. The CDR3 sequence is CASSPTTGTSVYNEQFF. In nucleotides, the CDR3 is TGTGCCAGCAGTCCGACCACCGGGACTAGCGTCTACAATGAGCAGTTCTTC.